This TCR beta chain derives from a study of technical replicates of blood from a handful of donors. The length of the CDR3 is 13 residues. Germline CDR1 reads SGHTS; CDR2 reads YDEGEE. Trimming stripped 6 bases from V and 4 bases from J, with 11 bases between. The protocol was immunoSEQ multiplex PCR, while the TCRdb copy is restricted to in-frame clones and leaves out a portion. The table has 60,000 or so clones, more than 95% seen once. This sequence originates from a human donor in good health. What was sequenced was T cells isolated from PBMCs. V gene TRBV5-8 combines with J gene TRBJ1-5; D might be TRBD1 (5 bases). The CDR3 DNA follows: TGTGCCAGCAAGGGGTGGTTTAATCAGCCCCAGCATTTT. Translation gives CASKGWFNQPQHF. Full variable domain (missing parts from reference TRBV5-8 and TRBJ1-5): EAGVTQSPTHLIKTRGQQATLRCSPISGHTSVYWYQQALGLGLQFLLWYDEGEERNRGNFPPRFSGRQFPNYSSELNVNALELEDSALYLCASKGWFNQPQHFGDGTRLSIL.